This entry lists 31 T cell receptor beta chains sequenced from one sample in a study of CD4 T cells in relation to SARS-CoV-2 and coronaviruses. Some clones are missing from TCRdb's copy, which holds only in-frame ones; the method was immunoSEQ multiplex PCR. The sample yields more than 50,000 clones, roughly 85% seen once. Before the COVID-19 pandemic, during about 2010-2019, CD4+ T cells were taken from unexposed donors. The sequenced material came from memory CD4+ T cells from PBMCs. The origin of the receptors is a human donor in good health.

The CDR3 region is CASSTAGAGATEAFF. CDR3 bases: TGTGCCAGCAGTACCGCCGGGGCGGGGGCCACTGAAGCTTTCTTT. The genes are TRBV2 and TRBJ1-1; perhaps TRBD1 as D (6 bases). Per germline, CDR1 SNHLY and CDR2 FYNNEI. This CDR3 is 15 amino acids long. Trimming left V 5 bases short and J 4 bases short, with 17 bases between.

V gene TRBV28 combines with J gene TRBJ1-6, with D possibly being TRBD1 (5 bases). V was trimmed by 6 bases and J by 0 bases, leaving 12 bases between them. Germline CDR1 is MDHEN and CDR2 is SYDVKM. The length of the CDR3 is 16 residues. The CDR3 sequence: CASRRTYSSYNSPLHF. The CDR3 nucleotides are TGTGCCAGCAGACGGACATACAGCTCCTATAATTCACCCCTCCACTTT.

V gene TRBV4-1 combines with J gene TRBJ1-3, with D hard to call. V was cut by 3 bases and J by 7 bases, with 16 bases left in between. From germline, CDR1 is MGHRA and CDR2 YSYEKL. This CDR3 has 15 residues. CDR3: CASSQLGRGLNTIYF. The CDR3 DNA reads as TGCGCCAGCAGCCAGCTGGGCCGAGGGTTGAACACCATATATTTT.

The rearrangement joins TRBV9 to TRBJ2-2; unclear D gene. The V gene lost 4 bases and the J gene lost 5 bases, with 15 bases spanning the gap. The V gene's germline CDR1 is SGDLS and CDR2 YYNGEE. The CDR3 contains 15 residues. The CDR3 protein is CASSRLYFQTGELFF. In DNA form, the CDR3 reads TGTGCCAGCAGCCGGCTTTATTTTCAAACCGGGGAGCTGTTTTTT.

The J gene is TRBJ2-7, the V gene TRBV5-6; D might be TRBD1 (6 bases). V gave up 0 bases and J gave up 0 bases, with 7 bases separating them. CDR3 length: 14 amino acids. The V gene's germline CDR1 is SGHDT and CDR2 YYEEEE. In nucleotides, the CDR3 is TGTGCCAGCAGCTTGGACAGGGTCTCCTACGAGCAGTACTTC. This codes for CASSLDRVSYEQYF.

The chain combines TRBV18 with TRBJ2-1, with TRBD2 matching 10 bases. Germline CDR1 and CDR2: KGHSH and LQKENI. The V gene end was trimmed by 3 bases and the J gene end by 6 bases; junction bases not matched to a gene: 8. This CDR3 is built from 16 residues. The CDR3 here is CASSPGEGLARNEQFF. CDR3 bases: TGTGCCAGCTCACCGGGGGAGGGACTAGCGCGCAATGAGCAGTTCTTC.

The V and J genes are TRBV11-2 and TRBJ1-6; 12 positions match TRBD1. Per germline, CDR1 SGHAT and CDR2 FQNNGV. The junction had 8 bases not matched to a gene; V was cut back by 6 bases and J by 14 bases. The CDR3 is 14 amino acids. The CDR3 spells CASRFGTGGGTLHF. Here the CDR3 DNA reads TGTGCCAGCAGATTCGGGACAGGGGGCGGAACCCTCCACTTT.

V and J are TRBV5-1 and TRBJ2-5, with TRBD2 as a possible D gene (6 bases). This CDR3 is built from 16 residues. Trimming removed 0 bases at V and 6 bases at J, with 18 bases between. Germline V CDR1 and CDR2: SGHRS, YFSETQ. CDR3 sequence reads: CASSLAGGGGAKTQYF. The DNA for the CDR3 is TGCGCCAGCAGCTTGGCTGGCGGCGGAGGGGCAAAGACCCAGTACTTC. Full variable domain (remainder filled in from reference TRBV5-1 and TRBJ2-5): KAGVTQTPRYLIKTRGQQVTLSCSPISGHRSVSWYQQTPGQGLQFLFEYFSETQRNKGNFPGRFSGRQFSNSRSEMNVSTLELGDSALYLCASSLAGGGGAKTQYFGPGTRLLVL.

The rearrangement joins TRBV4-1 to TRBJ2-3, with D uncertain. In germline, CDR1 is MGHRA, CDR2 YSYEKL. V was shortened by 1 base and J by 4 bases, with 12 bases between the two germline ends. This CDR3 spans 15 amino acids. CDR3 coding DNA: TGCGCCAGCAGCCAAGTAGTGTTCATCGCAGATACGCAGTATTTT. This gives the protein CASSQVVFIADTQYF.

This clone was observed once. V and J are TRBV7-8 and TRBJ2-2; a possible D gene is TRBD2 (6 bases). Germline CDR1 is SGHVS and CDR2 is FQNEAQ. The CDR3 consists of 14 residues. V dropped 6 bases and J dropped 5 bases, with 13 bases sitting between them. DNA for the CDR3: TGTGCCAGCAGTCGGGAGCGAGGGACCGGGGAGCTGTTTTTT. It encodes CASSRERGTGELFF.

The rearrangement links TRBV28 to TRBJ2-7, with 9 bases fitting TRBD1. V trimming: 5 bases; J trimming: 4 bases; junction bases outside the gene matches: 12. The CDR3 extends over 16 amino acids. Germline V gene sequence: CDR1 MDHEN, CDR2 SYDVKM. The CDR3 DNA is TGTGCCAGCAGTCTCTCCTTAGGGACAGGGAGTTACGAGCAGTACTTC. The encoded protein is CASSLSLGTGSYEQYF.

The V and J genes are TRBV5-1 and TRBJ1-6; a weak D match, TRBD1 (6 bases). Germline V lookup: CDR1 SGHRS, CDR2 YFSETQ. V lost 2 bases to trimming and J lost 10 bases, with 16 bases between them. This CDR3 spans 15 amino acids. The CDR3 reads CASSLSGGGQSPLHF. The CDR3 DNA follows: TGCGCCAGCAGCTTATCGGGCGGGGGGCAGTCACCCCTCCACTTT.

The chain joins TRBV28 to TRBJ2-7, with TRBD2 matching over 9 bases. The CDR3 has 15 amino acids. The V and J ends lost 6 bases and 3 bases, in that order; junction bases with no gene match: 9. The germline CDR1 and CDR2 sequences are MDHEN and SYDVKM. This chain's CDR3 is CASSPPRAGGYEQYF. CDR3 nucleotide sequence: TGTGCCAGCAGCCCCCCTCGAGCGGGAGGCTACGAGCAGTACTTC.

The V and J genes are TRBV27 and TRBJ2-6, with D unclear. The CDR3 runs to 17 residues. V gave up 8 bases and J gave up 0 bases, with 17 bases separating them. From germline, CDR1 is MNHEY and CDR2 SMNVEV (reference sequence). CDR3 DNA: TGTGCCAGCCCCCCCCGCACAAGGAACTCTGGGGCCAACGTCCTGACTTTC. It codes for CASPPRTRNSGANVLTF.

The CDR3 region has the DNA TGTGCCAGCAGTTTATGGCACAGGGGGCTTCCTGAAGCTTTCTTT. This encodes CASSLWHRGLPEAFF. The genes are TRBV28 and TRBJ1-1, with 9 nucleotides matching TRBD1. V lost 0 bases and J lost 6; bases outside the gene matches: 5. The CDR3 is 15 residues long. In germline, CDR1 is MDHEN, CDR2 SYDVKM.

V gene TRBV10-3 combines with J gene TRBJ2-7; TRBD1 matches 10 bases. The V gene's germline CDR1 is ENHRY and CDR2 SYGVKD. V dropped 2 bases and J dropped 0; count of bases not matched to a gene: 4. This CDR3 contains 16 residues. CDR3 DNA: TGTGCCATCAGTGAGGGGGGACAGGGGAGCTCCTACGAGCAGTACTTC. Translation gives CAISEGGQGSSYEQYF.

V usage is TRBV19 and J usage is TRBJ1-4; 8 positions match TRBD1. Germline V gene sequence: CDR1 LNHDA, CDR2 SQIVND (reference sequence). The CDR3 is 17 amino acids. With V trimmed by 5 bases and J by 7 bases, 15 bases remained unmatched. The CDR3 protein is CASSPQGRTGRGEKLFF. DNA for the CDR3: TGTGCCAGTAGTCCTCAAGGGAGGACAGGGCGGGGTGAAAAACTGTTTTTT.

Turning to this clone: Relative to the germline gene, one junction end is altered; a read error may explain this. This rearrangement joins TRBV5-1 to TRBJ2-5; 11 nucleotides agree with TRBD1. There are 17 residues in the CDR3. Germline V CDR1 and CDR2: SGHRS, YFSETQ. CDR3 sequence: CANSLDPGTGGQETQYF. CDR3 nucleotides: TGCGCCAACAGCTTGGACCCCGGGACAGGGGGACAAGAGACCCAGTACTTC. Filled out from reference TRBV5-1 and TRBJ2-5, the complete variable domain reads KAGVTQTPRYLIKTRGQQVTLSCSPISGHRSVSWYQQTPGQGLQFLFEYFSETQRNKGNFPGRFSGRQFSNSRSEMNVSTLELGDSALYLCANSLDPGTGGQETQYFGPGTRLLVL.

V is TRBV3-1 (or the pseudogene TRBV3-2) and J is TRBJ2-4, with a possible D match to TRBD1 (6 bases). Trimming shortened V by 4 bases and J by 1 base, and 8 bases separated the two germline ends. The germline gives CDR1 LGHDT, CDR2 YNNKEL (reference sequence). The CDR3 sequence is 14 residues long. The CDR3 loop reads CASSRQGAKNIQYF. The CDR3 nucleotides read TGTGCCAGCAGCCGCCAGGGGGCCAAAAACATTCAGTACTTC.

This rearrangement joins TRBV28 to TRBJ2-5; possibly TRBD1 or TRBD2 for D (6 bases each). Germline CDR1 MDHEN, CDR2 SYDVKM. With 4 bases removed from V and 5 bases from J, the gap between germline ends came to 14 bases. The CDR3 covers 14 residues. The CDR3 DNA reads TGTGCCAGCAGTTATATCGGGGGCCATGAGACCCAGTACTTC. This codes for CASSYIGGHETQYF.

This chain uses TRBV6-5 with TRBJ2-5; D remains unclear. This CDR3 is 11 amino acids long. In germline, CDR1 is MNHEY, CDR2 SVGAGI. V was cut by 7 bases and J by 6 bases, with 9 bases left in between. The CDR3 sequence: CASTPQQTQYF. DNA for the CDR3: TGTGCCAGCACCCCCCAGCAGACCCAGTACTTC.

The chain carries TRBV4-1 and TRBJ2-1; TRBD2 aligns across 8 bases. Germline loops: CDR1 MGHRA, CDR2 YSYEKL. Trimming took 4 bases from V and 9 from J; bases not matched to a gene: 11. The CDR3 runs to 15 residues. The DNA for the CDR3 is TGCGCCAGCAGCCTTCGGGGGGGCGGGGTAAGTGAGCAGTTCTTC. It is translated as CASSLRGGGVSEQFF.

This chain joins TRBV28 and TRBJ1-1; 9 bases fit TRBD1. Per germline, CDR1 MDHEN and CDR2 SYDVKM. The length of the CDR3 is 15 residues. After removal of 5 bases from V and 4 bases from J, the junction contained 8 bases not matched to a gene. CDR3 bases: TGTGCCAGCAGTCTGACAGGGGGAAGCGGCACTGAAGCTTTCTTT. As protein: CASSLTGGSGTEAFF.

The rearrangement joins TRBV6-5 to TRBJ1-1, with no clear D. Per the germline V gene, CDR1 is MNHEY and CDR2 is SVGAGI. This CDR3 is built from 14 residues. The V end lost 5 bases, the J end lost 1 base, and 11 bases lay between the germline ends. The CDR3 DNA reads as TGTGCCAGCAGTATTAAGTCGCAGAACACTGAAGCTTTCTTT. This codes for CASSIKSQNTEAFF.

The CDR3 here is CASSHPGQVETQYF. The DNA for the CDR3 is TGCGCCAGCAGCCACCCGGGACAGGTTGAGACCCAGTACTTC. The J gene is TRBJ2-5, the V gene TRBV5-1; TRBD1 matches at 8 bases. The CDR3 has 14 residues. Losses at the gene ends were 4 bases for V and 5 bases for J; bases not matched to a gene: 7. Per the germline V gene, CDR1 is SGHRS and CDR2 is YFSETQ.

The chain couples TRBV28 to TRBJ2-7; TRBD2 agrees at 9 bases. Per germline, CDR1 MDHEN and CDR2 SYDVKM. Trimming took 7 bases from V and 2 from J; bases not matched to a gene: 12. This CDR3 is built from 16 residues. This CDR3 reads CASTGTGVAGAYEQYF. The CDR3 DNA reads TGTGCCAGCACGGGAACAGGGGTAGCGGGAGCCTACGAGCAGTACTTC.

This clone was recorded once. V usage is TRBV6-1 and J usage is TRBJ1-2; 7 bases line up with TRBD1. This CDR3 is 15 amino acids long. In germline, CDR1 is MNHNS, CDR2 SASEGT. After removal of 1 base from V and 6 bases from J, the junction contained 8 bases not matched to a gene. The chain's CDR3 is CASSEEVQGWNGYTF. CDR3 nucleotide sequence: TGTGCCAGCAGTGAAGAAGTACAGGGGTGGAATGGCTACACCTTC.

The V and J genes are TRBV5-1 and TRBJ1-1, with D maybe TRBD1 (5 bases). The V end lost 4 bases, the J end lost 1 base, and 14 bases lay between the germline ends. This CDR3 is 15 amino acids long. CDR1 and CDR2 from the germline V gene are SGHRS and YFSETQ. The DNA for the CDR3 is TGCGCCAGCAGCAGAGAAGGGGTCACGAACACTGAAGCTTTCTTT. Translating it yields CASSREGVTNTEAFF.

The chain recombines TRBV28 with TRBJ1-5; D remains unclear. In germline, CDR1 is MDHEN, CDR2 SYDVKM. There are 13 residues in the CDR3. V dropped 3 bases and J dropped 4 bases, with 7 bases sitting between them. CDR3 bases: TGTGCCAGCAGTTTCCGAATAAATCAGCCCCAGCATTTT. This translates into CASSFRINQPQHF.

The V and J genes are TRBV6-5 and TRBJ1-2; 7 nucleotides agree with TRBD1. The CDR3 is 15 amino acids. Per the germline V gene, CDR1 is MNHEY and CDR2 is SVGAGI. V lost 3 bases and J lost 8; bases outside the gene matches: 12. The CDR3 bases are TGTGCCAGCAGTTATTTCGGACAGGTTTTTTCCGGCTACACCTTC. It encodes CASSYFGQVFSGYTF.

The rearrangement uses TRBV5-1 and TRBJ1-4; 7 bases map to TRBD1. The CDR3 loop spans 12 amino acids. The V gene end was trimmed by 6 bases and the J gene end by 5 bases; junction bases not matched to a gene: 1. CDR1 and CDR2 (germline): SGHRS, YFSETQ. CDR3 residues: CASKQGNEKLFF. The CDR3 DNA reads as TGCGCCAGCAAACAGGGGAATGAAAAACTGTTTTTT.